This T cell receptor beta chain was retrieved from a study of T-cell reconstitution after alpha-beta-depleted transplantation in children. Deletions cut 4 bases from V and 4 bases from J, with 20 bases between. The CDR3 covers 16 residues. Germline CDR1 MNHEY, CDR2 SVGEGT. This clonotype was counted at least ten times. Researchers prepared the TCRbeta library using unique molecular identifiers, the study reports. TCRdb re-called the PCR reads with MiXCR, one entry per CDR3 protein. The profile covers 200,000 to 300,000 distinct CDR3 sequences, with 9.5% to 15% appearing a single time and about 2.6% taken by the ten largest.

The receptor was derived from a human donor who donated a stem cell graft to a child with acute lymphoblastic leukemia. The V gene is TRBV6-2 or TRBV6-3, the J gene TRBJ2-7; D gene uncertain. The source material was PBMCs from the stem cell graft donor, sampled from the stem cell graft. The CDR3 coding sequence is TGTGCCAGCAGTTCTCCTCGATTGAGGATGGCGTACGAGCAGTACTTC. This translates into CASSSPRLRMAYEQYF.